The rows below give T cell receptor beta chains drawn from one sample of a study of blood T cell repertoires in COVID-19. Assay used: immunoSEQ multiplex PCR; TCRdb lists only in-frame clones, some missing. The sample yields 190,000 or so clones, around 85% seen once. Sequenced sample: peripheral blood. These receptors were taken from a man aged 60-69 years with COVID-19, enrolled during active disease. Each CDR3 is given with its conserved first and last residue. The order of the fields is J gene, V gene, D gene, clone size, CDR3 DNA, CDR3 protein. The D gene is left open where the match is weak. Not all rows give a size; the values are once, few, many and, for expanded clones, a class.

TRBJ1-2 TRBV10-1 NA NA TGCGCCAGCAGTGAGTCGTCCAGGGTGGGCTATGGCTACACCTTC CASSESSRVGYGYTF
TRBJ1-1 TRBV7-9 TRBD1 NA TGTGCCAGCAGCTGGGACAGAGCGAGGACTGAAGCTTTCTTT CASSWDRARTEAFF
TRBJ2-7 TRBV5-1 TRBD2 NA TGCGCCAGCAGCTTGGGTCTAGCGGAGGTCTACGAGCAGTACTTC CASSLGLAEVYEQYF
TRBJ2-7 TRBV18 NA NA TGTGCCAGCTCATCCCGGAAGGGGGAGGGCCCCGAGCAGTACTTC CASSSRKGEGPEQYF
TRBJ2-7 TRBV7-7 TRBD1 many TGTGCCAGCAGCTTAGGAGACAGGGGAAGATACGAGCAGTACTTC CASSLGDRGRYEQYF
TRBJ1-1 TRBV28 NA NA TGTGCCAGTCCAGGGGATAGGGGCACTGAAGCTTTCTTT CASPGDRGTEAFF
TRBJ2-1 TRBV5-1 TRBD2 NA TGCGCCAGCAGACTAGCGGGAGACTACAATGAGCAGTTCTTC CASRLAGDYNEQFF
TRBJ2-2 TRBV9 NA NA TGTGCCAGCAGCGTAGGACCGGGAACCGGGGAGCTGTTTTTT CASSVGPGTGELFF
TRBJ1-4 TRBV27 NA once TGTGCCAGCAGTTTAGGAGGGCGCCCTAATGAAAAACTGTTTTTT CASSLGGRPNEKLFF
TRBJ2-6 TRBV5-1 TRBD2 NA TGCGCCAGCACCCCGGGGGGGACACTGGCTGGGGCCAACGTCCTGACTTTC CASTPGGTLAGANVLTF
TRBJ2-3 TRBV9 TRBD1 NA TGTGCCAGCAGCAGACCTCCCGGGACAGGGCGACCTGGTACGCAGTATTTT CASSRPPGTGRPGTQYF
TRBJ1-2 TRBV9 NA NA TGTGCCAGCAGCGTAGATCCAGGGAACTACTATGGCTACACCTTC CASSVDPGNYYGYTF
TRBJ2-1 TRBV5-1 TRBD2 NA TGCGCCAGCAGCTCCGCCTACGCTAGCGGGTCTTACAATGAGCAGTTCTTC CASSSAYASGSYNEQFF
TRBJ2-1 TRBV27 NA once TGTGCCAGCAGTTTCATCCGGGACTCGGAGCAGTTCTTC CASSFIRDSEQFF